The present T cell receptor (beta chain) was sequenced within a study of glioma-infiltrating T cells after dendritic cell vaccination. Overall study: At biweekly intervals, patients got three intradermal dendritic cell vaccine injections.

This clone was detected only a few times. Its antigen is not identified. Assay: immunoSEQ multiplex PCR; the TCRdb copy retains only in-frame clones and omits some. The table records almost 90,000 clones, around 83% of them present only once. Trimming stripped 1 base from V and 0 bases from J, with 7 bases between. The CDR3 is made up of 15 amino acids. The V gene's germline CDR1 is SGHVS and CDR2 FNYEAQ. As for time point: after dendritic cell vaccination, including at tumor progression/relapse. Patients had residual fresh-frozen tumor tissue and more than two years of survival data. PBMC sampling occurred before vaccination, two weeks after the third dose, and at progression. The study, taken as a whole, reports: Patients with more pretreatment TILs had longer time to progression and survival.

This clonotype was sampled from a human donor with glioblastoma. This chain joins TRBV7-6 and TRBJ1-3; the D is unclear. The starting material was blood, obtained after dendritic cell vaccination. CDR3 sequence (DNA): TGTGCCAGCAGCTTAGGGGCTTTCTCTGGAAACACCATATATTTT. Residues: CASSLGAFSGNTIYF.